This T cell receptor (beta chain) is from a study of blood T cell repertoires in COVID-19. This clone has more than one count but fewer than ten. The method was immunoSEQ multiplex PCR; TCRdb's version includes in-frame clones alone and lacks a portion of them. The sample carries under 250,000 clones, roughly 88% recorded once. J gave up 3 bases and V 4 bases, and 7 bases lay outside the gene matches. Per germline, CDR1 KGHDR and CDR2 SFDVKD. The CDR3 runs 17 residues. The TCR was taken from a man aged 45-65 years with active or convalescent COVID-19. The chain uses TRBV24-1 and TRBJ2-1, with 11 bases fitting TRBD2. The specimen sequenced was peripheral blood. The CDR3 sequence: CATSEPTSGGNYNEQFF. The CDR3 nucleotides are TGTGCCACCAGTGAACCAACTAGCGGGGGCAACTACAATGAGCAGTTCTTC.